The T cell receptor (beta chain) under discussion was sequenced for a study of OX40 agonist ivuxolimab in advanced cancers. At the level of the study: Melanoma, hepatocellular carcinoma, head and neck or renal cell cancer occurred in dose-escalation patients. Study results and caveats: By week 6 at 0.1 to 3.0 mg/kg, blood CD4+ and CD8+ T cells had expanded clonally.

This clone was observed a single time. The target antigen is unknown. The repertoire was sequenced with immunoSEQ multiplex PCR; TCRdb's copy has only in-frame clones and lacks some. The sample lists about 70,000 clones, roughly 83% occurring once. The sample in question was CD4+ or CD8+ T cells sorted from blood, obtained in a trial of the OX40 agonist ivuxolimab. The receptor comes from an adult with an advanced solid tumor such as melanoma, head and neck, liver or kidney cancer.

This chain's CDR3 is CAIRSVTGTTQHLSYNEQFF. Written as DNA, the CDR3 is TGTGCCATCAGATCAGTGACCGGGACTACCCAACACCTCTCCTACAATGAGCAGTTCTTC. J is TRBJ2-1 and V is TRBV10-3; 7 bases agree with TRBD2. In germline, CDR1 is ENHRY, CDR2 SYGVKD. V trimming: 6 bases; J trimming: 0 bases; junction bases outside the gene matches: 20. CDR3 length: 20 amino acids.